One sample yielded the 28 T cell receptor beta chains listed below, sequenced in a study of cytomegalovirus exposure and HLA in healthy donors. 60 Vbeta and 13 Jbeta primers were used in PCR. Profiled with immunoSEQ multiplex PCR; TCRdb holds only in-frame clones, not every one. The table includes roughly 120,000 clones, around four fifths detected once. The sequenced sample was PBMCs. The receptors here all came from a woman in her 40s in good health and CMV-seronegative.

This chain joins TRBV4-1 and TRBJ2-7; D may be TRBD1 (6 bases). V lost 3 bases, J lost 6 bases, and 15 bases lay in between. CDR1 and CDR2 (germline): MGHRA, YSYEKL. The CDR3 is 14 residues long. CDR3 DNA sequence: TGCGCCAGCAGCCATCCCGGGACAAATGGCGAGCAGTACTTC. Translating gives CASSHPGTNGEQYF.

This clone was seen just once. V is TRBV6-4 and J is TRBJ2-7; possible D gene TRBD2, 5 bases. V lost 0 bases and J 12 bases, leaving 15 bases between the germline ends. Per germline, CDR1 MRHNA and CDR2 SNTAGT. There are 13 residues in the CDR3. The CDR3 loop is CASSDSGEGFRYF. The CDR3 bases are TGTGCCAGCAGTGACTCCGGGGAAGGCTTTCGGTACTTC.

The rearrangement joins TRBV6-1 to TRBJ2-1, with D perhaps TRBD2 (7 bases). CDR1 and CDR2 (germline): MNHNS, SASEGT. The CDR3 covers 12 residues. V was cut by 3 bases and J by 12 bases, with 12 bases left in between. CDR3 in DNA: TGTGCCAGCAGTGAGACTAGGGGGGGGCAGTTCTTC. Translating it yields CASSETRGGQFF.

The chain carries TRBV19 and TRBJ1-6, with TRBD1 matching 10 bases. This CDR3 region has 15 residues. Per germline, CDR1 LNHDA and CDR2 SQIVND (reference sequence). Unmatched junction bases numbered 7, after V lost 5 bases and J lost 9 bases. CDR3 loop: CASSPSGQGISPLHF. The CDR3 DNA is TGTGCCAGTAGTCCCTCGGGACAGGGGATTTCACCCCTCCACTTT. Drawing the rest from reference TRBV19 and TRBJ1-6, the complete variable domain is DGGITQSPKYLFRKEGQNVTLSCEQNLNHDAMYWYRQDPGQGLRLIYYSQIVNDFQKGDIAEGYSVSREKKESFPLTVTSAQKNPTAFYLCASSPSGQGISPLHFGNGTRLTVT.

The V gene is TRBV5-4, the J gene TRBJ1-2; D not resolved. The CDR3 loop spans 13 amino acids. Germline CDR1 reads SGHNT; CDR2 reads YYREEE (reference sequence). The germline V and J ends were trimmed by 1 base and 7 bases, with 11 bases remaining between them. DNA of the CDR3: TGTGCCAGCAGCTTGTTTAGTCGGGGTGGCTACACCTTC. Amino acids: CASSLFSRGGYTF.

This sequence joins TRBV6-6 and TRBJ1-1; unclear D gene. V lost 7 bases to trimming and J lost 1 base, with 7 bases between them. Per germline, CDR1 MNHNY and CDR2 SVGAGI (reference sequence). The length of the CDR3 is 12 residues. The CDR3 sequence: CASNQENTEAFF. CDR3 bases: TGTGCCAGCAATCAGGAGAACACTGAAGCTTTCTTT.

This chain links TRBV2 with TRBJ2-3; 16 bases map to TRBD2. Germline CDR1 SNHLY, CDR2 FYNNEI. This CDR3 spans 21 amino acids. After removal of 7 bases from V and 2 bases from J, the junction contained 18 bases not matched to a gene. In DNA form, the CDR3 reads TGTGCCAGCAATCTGTTTCTGACGGGACTAGCGGGGGGGGACTACACAGATACGCAGTATTTT. Amino acid sequence: CASNLFLTGLAGGDYTDTQYF. Full variable domain (outside the CDR3, taken from reference TRBV2 and TRBJ2-3): EPEVTQTPSHQVTQMGQEVILRCVPISNHLYFYWYRQILGQKVEFLVSFYNNEISEKSEIFDDQFSVERPDGSNFTLKIRSTKLEDSAMYFCASNLFLTGLAGGDYTDTQYFGPGTRLTVL.

The V and J genes are TRBV20-1 and TRBJ1-1; 7 nucleotides match TRBD1. The CDR3 sequence is 11 residues long. V lost 5 bases to trimming and J lost 6 bases; unmatched junction nucleotides: 3. Germline loops: CDR1 DFQATT, CDR2 SNEGSKA (reference sequence). The CDR3 here is CSADRAAEAFF. The CDR3 DNA sequence: TGCAGTGCTGACAGGGCCGCTGAAGCTTTCTTT.

The chain employs TRBV30 and TRBJ1-4; D unclear. The V gene's germline CDR1 is GTSNPN and CDR2 SVGIG (reference sequence). There are 13 residues in the CDR3. V was trimmed by 0 bases and J by 7 bases, leaving 9 bases between them. In DNA, the CDR3 is TGTGCCTGGAGTGTACTTCGGAGTGAAAAACTGTTTTTT. Translation gives CAWSVLRSEKLFF. Full variable domain (rest looked up from reference TRBV30 and TRBJ1-4): SQTIHQWPATLVQPVGSPLSLECTVEGTSNPNLYWYRQAAGRGLQLLFYSVGIGQISSEVPQNLSASRPQDRQFILSSKKLLLSDSGFYLCAWSVLRSEKLFFGSGTQLSVL.

The V gene is TRBV4-3, the J gene TRBJ2-1, with D possibly being TRBD2 (6 bases). This CDR3 is built from 13 residues. Germline assignment: CDR1 LGHNA and CDR2 YSLEER. V was clipped by 3 bases and J by 7 bases, with 10 bases between them. CDR3 bases: TGCGCCAGCAGCCAGTTTAGCGGTAATGAGCAGTTCTTC. It yields the protein CASSQFSGNEQFF.

DNA for the CDR3: TGTGCCAGCAGCTTAGCGGGGGTTCGGACAGATACGCAGTATTTT. Its protein is CASSLAGVRTDTQYF. The V call is TRBV5-8, the J call TRBJ2-3; TRBD2 matches at 8 bases. CDR3 size: 15 residues. CDR1 and CDR2 from the germline V gene are SGHTS and YDEGEE. V gave up 2 bases and J gave up 3 bases; unmatched junction bases: 5. The whole variable domain, remainder taken from reference TRBV5-8 and TRBJ2-3, is EAGVTQSPTHLIKTRGQQATLRCSPISGHTSVYWYQQALGLGLQFLLWYDEGEERNRGNFPPRFSGRQFPNYSSELNVNALELEDSALYLCASSLAGVRTDTQYFGPGTRLTVL.

CDR3 residues: CASSVGQNHQETQYF. The DNA of the CDR3 is TGTGCCAGCAGCGTAGGGCAGAACCACCAAGAGACCCAGTACTTC. This chain connects TRBV9 to TRBJ2-5; D gene ambiguous. The CDR3 is made up of 15 amino acids. Trimming took 0 bases from V and 0 from J, leaving 9 bases between them. Per the germline V gene, CDR1 is SGDLS and CDR2 is YYNGEE.

Only a few counts were recorded for this clone. Distinct nucleotide sequences in the sample also encode this CDR3. This chain joins TRBV19 and TRBJ2-5; 8 nucleotides match TRBD1. The J segment lost 1 base and the V segment lost 2 bases, leaving 0 bases of the junction unmatched. The CDR3 is 14 amino acids. Germline V lookup: CDR1 LNHDA, CDR2 SQIVND (reference sequence). The CDR3 reads CASSIQGAQETQYF. DNA for the CDR3: TGTGCCAGTAGTATACAGGGGGCCCAAGAGACCCAGTACTTC. Full variable domain (outside the CDR3, taken from reference TRBV19 and TRBJ2-5): DGGITQSPKYLFRKEGQNVTLSCEQNLNHDAMYWYRQDPGQGLRLIYYSQIVNDFQKGDIAEGYSVSREKKESFPLTVTSAQKNPTAFYLCASSIQGAQETQYFGPGTRLLVL.

The chain uses TRBV27 and TRBJ1-2, with TRBD1 as a possible D gene (6 bases). V lost 0 bases and J 5 bases, leaving 16 bases between the germline ends. The CDR3 is made up of 16 amino acids. Germline V gene lookup returns CDR1 MNHEY and CDR2 SMNVEV (reference sequence). The CDR3 DNA follows: TGTGCCAGCAGTTTATCTGGGGGGGCGCAGGTTTATGGCTACACCTTC. Translation gives CASSLSGGAQVYGYTF.

This rearrangement joins TRBV7-2 to TRBJ1-5, with TRBD1 matching over 7 bases. There are 16 residues in the CDR3. With V trimmed by 2 bases and J by 2 bases, 6 bases remained unmatched. Germline lookup yields CDR1 SGHTA and CDR2 FQGNSA. In nucleotides, the CDR3 is TGTGCCAGCAGCTTATCATCTCAGGGGGGCAATCAGCCCCAGCATTTT. Amino acid sequence: CASSLSSQGGNQPQHF.

The chain carries TRBV2 and TRBJ2-1, with D possibly TRBD2 on 5 matching bases. The germline CDR1 and CDR2 sequences are SNHLY and FYNNEI. The V and J ends lost 2 bases and 12 bases respectively, with 14 bases between them. The CDR3 length is 13 residues. The CDR3 sequence is CASSEQFRGGQFF. DNA for the CDR3: TGTGCCAGCAGTGAACAGTTCCGGGGTGGGCAGTTCTTC. The whole variable domain, remainder taken from reference TRBV2 and TRBJ2-1, is EPEVTQTPSHQVTQMGQEVILRCVPISNHLYFYWYRQILGQKVEFLVSFYNNEISEKSEIFDDQFSVERPDGSNFTLKIRSTKLEDSAMYFCASSEQFRGGQFFGPGTRLTVL.

This clone has a handful of counts. The V call is TRBV9, the J call TRBJ2-7; 14 nucleotides line up with TRBD2. The germline V gene has CDR1 SGDLS and CDR2 YYNGEE. V lost 3 bases to trimming and J lost 1 base; unmatched junction nucleotides: 12. This CDR3 has 19 amino acids. The CDR3, as DNA: TGTGCCAGCAGCGGGGGACTAGCGGGGGACCTAGACTTTTCCTACGAGCAGTACTTC. This encodes CASSGGLAGDLDFSYEQYF. The entire variable domain, with the rest obtained from reference TRBV9 and TRBJ2-7, is as follows: DSGVTQTPKHLITATGQRVTLRCSPRSGDLSVYWYQQSLDQGLQFLIQYYNGEERAKGNILERFSAQQFPDLHSELNLSSLELGDSALYFCASSGGLAGDLDFSYEQYFGPGTRLTVT.

The chain couples TRBV2 to TRBJ1-1; possible D gene TRBD1, 5 bases. V was clipped by 1 base and J by 4 bases, with 16 bases between them. CDR3 length equals 16 residues. Germline CDR1 reads SNHLY; CDR2 reads FYNNEI. CDR3 amino acids: CASSEESIGVGTEAFF. CDR3 sequence (DNA): TGTGCCAGCAGTGAAGAAAGTATAGGGGTCGGCACTGAAGCTTTCTTT.

The J gene is TRBJ1-5, the V gene TRBV6-8; the match to TRBD1 covers 7 bases. The CDR3 covers 14 residues. The germline V gene encodes CDR1 MNHGY and CDR2 SAAAGT. The V gene end was trimmed by 6 bases and the J gene end by 5 bases; junction bases not matched to a gene: 7. Here the CDR3 DNA reads TGTGCCAGCAGACCGGGACAGACATATCAGCCCCAGCATTTT. Translated, it gives CASRPGQTYQPQHF.

The chain is built from TRBV7-2 and TRBJ2-5; the match to TRBD2 covers 10 bases. In germline, CDR1 is SGHTA, CDR2 FQGNSA. Trimming removed 5 bases from V and 5 bases from J; junction bases left unmatched: 11. The CDR3 consists of 16 residues. CDR3 amino acids: CASSPPSGGARETQYF. Here the CDR3 DNA reads TGTGCCAGCAGCCCGCCAAGCGGGGGGGCCCGGGAGACCCAGTACTTC.

This clone was counted once. This chain joins TRBV5-1 and TRBJ1-1; D call uncertain. The CDR3 is 13 residues long. Germline V gene data show CDR1 as SGHRS and CDR2 as YFSETQ. V was clipped by 1 base and J by 3 bases, with 7 bases between them. The CDR3 loop reads CASSLFEDTEAFF. CDR3 sequence (DNA): TGCGCCAGCAGCTTGTTCGAGGACACTGAAGCTTTCTTT.

The chain employs TRBV7-2 and TRBJ1-1; D is undetermined. The germline V and J ends were trimmed by 4 bases and 5 bases, with 17 bases remaining between them. Germline assignment: CDR1 SGHTA and CDR2 FQGNSA. CDR3 size: 15 residues. For the CDR3, the DNA is TGTGCCAGCAGCTCCCTTGCCCTGGGAGAAACTGAAGCTTTCTTT. Translation: CASSSLALGETEAFF.

The chain employs TRBV27 and TRBJ2-7; 9 nucleotides align to TRBD1. Germline assignment: CDR1 MNHEY and CDR2 SMNVEV (reference sequence). CDR3 length: 15 residues. V shed 3 bases, J shed 5 bases, and the junction held 8 bases outside the gene matches. The CDR3 coding sequence is TGTGCCAGCAGTTTTGGTCGGACAGGGGCCGACGAGCAGTACTTC. Its protein is CASSFGRTGADEQYF.

This chain uses TRBV19 with TRBJ1-3; 7 bases map to TRBD1. From germline, CDR1 is LNHDA and CDR2 SQIVND (reference sequence). This CDR3 region has 16 residues. V dropped 5 bases and J dropped 3; count of bases not matched to a gene: 10. As DNA, the CDR3 is TGTGCCAGTAGTCCCCGAGGGACAGAGGGTGGAAACACCATATATTTT. This codes for CASSPRGTEGGNTIYF. Full variable domain (remainder filled in from reference TRBV19 and TRBJ1-3): DGGITQSPKYLFRKEGQNVTLSCEQNLNHDAMYWYRQDPGQGLRLIYYSQIVNDFQKGDIAEGYSVSREKKESFPLTVTSAQKNPTAFYLCASSPRGTEGGNTIYFGEGSWLTVV.

The genes are TRBV18 and TRBJ1-3, with 7 bases lining up with TRBD1. The germline V gene encodes CDR1 KGHSH and CDR2 LQKENI. The CDR3 sequence is 14 residues long. Losses at the gene ends were 5 bases for V and 3 bases for J; bases not matched to a gene: 4. The CDR3 loop is CASSEGAGGNTIYF. The CDR3 DNA reads TGTGCCAGCTCAGAGGGGGCCGGTGGAAACACCATATATTTT.

The count of this clone is one. The chain carries TRBV11-3 and TRBJ2-1; maybe TRBD2 (6 bases). The germline V gene has CDR1 SGHNT and CDR2 YENEEA. This CDR3 has 16 residues. V lost 5 bases to trimming and J lost 4 bases, with 18 bases between them. Written as DNA, the CDR3 is TGTGCCAGCAGCCTTTCCGGGACTCTCCTATACAATGAGCAGTTCTTC. Its protein product is CASSLSGTLLYNEQFF.

V and J are TRBV4-2 and TRBJ2-7; D is possibly TRBD1 (6 bases). The CDR3 covers 15 residues. V was cut by 1 base and J by 2 bases, with 12 bases left in between. CDR1 is LGHNA and CDR2 is YNFKEQ in the germline V gene. CDR3 in amino acids: CASSQALDSTYEQYF. As DNA, the CDR3 is TGTGCCAGCAGCCAAGCGTTGGACAGCACCTACGAGCAGTACTTC.

The V call is TRBV28, the J call TRBJ1-5; a possible D gene is TRBD1 (6 bases). The CDR3 is 18 amino acids. Germline CDR1 is MDHEN and CDR2 is SYDVKM. V lost 4 bases and J lost 0, with 19 bases in between. The CDR3 here is CASSWDKDPHYSNQPQHF. CDR3 sequence (DNA): TGTGCCAGCAGTTGGGACAAGGACCCCCATTATAGCAATCAGCCCCAGCATTTT.